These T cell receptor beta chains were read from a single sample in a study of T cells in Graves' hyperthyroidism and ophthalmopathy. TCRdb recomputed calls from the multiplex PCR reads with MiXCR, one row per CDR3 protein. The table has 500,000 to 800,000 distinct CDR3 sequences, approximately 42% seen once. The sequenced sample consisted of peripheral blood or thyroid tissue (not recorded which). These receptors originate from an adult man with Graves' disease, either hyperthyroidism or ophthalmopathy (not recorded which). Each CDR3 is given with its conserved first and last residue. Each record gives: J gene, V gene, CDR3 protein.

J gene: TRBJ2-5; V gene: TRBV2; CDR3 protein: CASSYSPGHQETQYF
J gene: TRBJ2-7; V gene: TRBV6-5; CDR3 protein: CASSQTDSYSYEQYF
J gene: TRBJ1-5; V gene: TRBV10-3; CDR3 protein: CAIRETGDNQPQHF
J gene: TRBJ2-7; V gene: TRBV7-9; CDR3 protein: CASSREGGHAYDQYF
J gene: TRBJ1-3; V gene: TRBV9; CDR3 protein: CASSPRGGGSGNTIYF
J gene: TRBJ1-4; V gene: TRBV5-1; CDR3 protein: CASSLPGSGGEKLFF
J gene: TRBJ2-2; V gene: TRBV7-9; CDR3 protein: CASTPRGYDTGELFF
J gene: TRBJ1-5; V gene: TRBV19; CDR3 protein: CASQNSNQPQHF
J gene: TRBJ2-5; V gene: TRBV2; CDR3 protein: CASSYGGLEETQYF
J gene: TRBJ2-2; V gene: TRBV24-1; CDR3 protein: CATSDLGLAGSNTGELFF
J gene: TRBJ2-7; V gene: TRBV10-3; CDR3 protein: CASRRDTLYEQYF
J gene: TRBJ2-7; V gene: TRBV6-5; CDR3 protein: CASSYSIGGEQYF
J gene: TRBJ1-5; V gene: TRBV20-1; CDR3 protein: CSATPGDQPQHF
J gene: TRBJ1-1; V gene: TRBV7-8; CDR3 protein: CASSPPIQGKAFF
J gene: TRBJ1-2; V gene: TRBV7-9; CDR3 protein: CASSLGQGPNVVGYTF
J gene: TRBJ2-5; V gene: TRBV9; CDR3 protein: CASSQVAEGTGTQYF
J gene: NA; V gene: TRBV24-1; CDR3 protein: CATSDLLGDTQYF